The rows below give T cell receptor beta chains drawn from one sample of a study of OX40 agonist ivuxolimab in advanced cancers. Sequencing was performed with immunoSEQ multiplex PCR; in TCRdb, only in-frame clones are kept and a portion is missing. Seen here are about 34,000 clones, under 90% observed once, and the top ten hold about 1.3%. Sequencing was performed on CD4+ or CD8+ T cells sorted from blood, taken in a trial of the OX40 agonist ivuxolimab. The receptors shown here come from an adult with an advanced solid tumor such as melanoma, head and neck, liver or kidney cancer. Both conserved end residues are trimmed from each CDR3.

v_gene,j_gene,CDR3aa
TRBV6-1,TRBJ1-5,ASSPTGDQPQH
TRBV4-3,TRBJ1-1,ASSPDRADTEAF
TRBV5-1,TRBJ2-1,ASSATVLRLNEQF
TRBV19,TRBJ2-7,ASSITPDSYVAYEQY
TRBV5-1,TRBJ1-1,ASSFQENTEAF
TRBV19,TRBJ1-3,ASSPRGHYSGNTIY
TRBV6-1,TRBJ1-4,ASSGQQGATNEKLF
TRBV6-1,TRBJ2-1,ASSEDGAGTGINEQF
TRBV10-3,TRBJ1-2,AIRTPLNQDYGYT
TRBV6-1,TRBJ2-1,ASSEPGLRGVEQF
TRBV18,TRBJ1-5,ASSPVGRSNQPQH
TRBV6-5,TRBJ2-5,ASSFIPGQRKETQY
TRBV19,TRBJ2-4,ASSVTGGKNIQY
TRBV25-1,TRBJ2-5,ASSEWRGGTLGETQY
TRBV11-2,TRBJ2-2,ASSLGFLGTGELF
TRBV18,TRBJ2-6,ASSPRDRVGTGANVLT
TRBV27,TRBJ2-4,ASRVQGTHGAKNIQY
TRBV5-4,TRBJ1-5,ASSLNGRPQH
TRBV27,TRBJ1-6,ASSPTPITWLRNSPLH
TRBV20-1,TRBJ2-7,SARSGYEQY
TRBV5-6,TRBJ1-2,ASSLGTGGYT
TRBV4-3,TRBJ2-7,ASSQDPRGHYEQY